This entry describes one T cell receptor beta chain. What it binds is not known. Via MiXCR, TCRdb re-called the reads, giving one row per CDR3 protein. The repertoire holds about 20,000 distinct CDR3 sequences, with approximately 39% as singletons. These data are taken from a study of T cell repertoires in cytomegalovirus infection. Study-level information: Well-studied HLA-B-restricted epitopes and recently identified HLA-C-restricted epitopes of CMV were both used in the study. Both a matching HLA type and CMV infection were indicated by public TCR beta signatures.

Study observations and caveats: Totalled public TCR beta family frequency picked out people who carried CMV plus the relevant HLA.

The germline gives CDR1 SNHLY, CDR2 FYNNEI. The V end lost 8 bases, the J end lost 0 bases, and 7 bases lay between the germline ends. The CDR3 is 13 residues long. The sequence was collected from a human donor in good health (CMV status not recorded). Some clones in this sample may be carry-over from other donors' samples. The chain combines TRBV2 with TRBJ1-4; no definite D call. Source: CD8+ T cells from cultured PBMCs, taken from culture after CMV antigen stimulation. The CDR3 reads CASCETTNEKLFF. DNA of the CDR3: TGTGCCAGCTGCGAAACAACTAATGAAAAACTGTTTTTT.